This T cell receptor (beta chain) comes out of a study of blood T cell repertoires in COVID-19 (dated by TCRdb to 2020 to 2022). General notes on the study: Samples from collaborators originated in the United States, Italy and Spain and spanned both the acute and convalescent phases of COVID-19. The prospective study material was composed of cDNA or gDNA derived from T cells, B-cell-depleted T cells, or PBMCs. Deeply sampled blood TCRbeta repertoires from subjects exposed to, actively infected with, or recovered from COVID-19 were included in the dataset. The repertoires were released in a freely available public database intended as a resource for research on the immune response to SARS-CoV-2. Samples were obtained from the ongoing ImmuneRACE study (first 160 participants) and from 1,000 to 1,500 subjects provided by 6 global collaborators. Sample metadata almost always included a de-identified subject ID, COVID-19 status, age in years and sex. Where available, HLA class I and class II types were obtained from metadata supplied by the sample provider rather than from assay-based typing. Points the paper makes about the study in general: How much clinical and demographic metadata was included differed by source and by participant, and the metadata was provided uncurated.

The immunoSEQ Assay, a bias-controlled multiplex PCR, was used to amplify TCRbeta CDR3 regions from genomic DNA. On the authors' methods: The number of nucleated cells in each sample was estimated by amplification of reference gene primers within the assay. Sequence reads were collapsed and filtered to measure the absolute abundance of every unique TCRbeta CDR3 rearrangement. For each sample, productive Simpson clonality was calculated as the square root of Simpson's diversity index over productive rearrangements. Entries here come from immuneACCESS through TCRdb and include only in-frame sequences with V and J called. Some clones fail to appear in such tables; in the studies checked, an unresolved V gene covers under half of the shortfall, and the cause of the remainder is unknown. V, J and clone size were drawn from that table, and D and trimming were deduced from the DNA. For this sample there are more than 150,000 clones; 86% appear just once. The ten largest clones represent about 7.3% of the sample.

Turning to this clone: Its target antigen remains unknown. Base qualities are not at hand, and no much larger clone is one base apart.

The CDR1 and CDR2 encoded by the germline V gene are KGHDR and SFDVKD. The V and J ends are trimmed by 3 bases and 3 bases, leaving 13 bases between them. Reading from cysteine to phenylalanine, the CDR3 counts 15 amino acids. The retained sequence is limited to the CDR3, 45 bases, with the frame set at the first base. Each collaborating institution followed its own protocols to collect whole blood in K2EDTA tubes. For TCRbeta analysis, collaborators shipped samples as frozen whole blood, isolated PBMCs, or DNA extracted from either of those sample types. The sequencing input was peripheral blood. This receptor was identified in a man aged 50 or older with active or convalescent COVID-19. The chain was built from TRBV24-1 and TRBJ1-2; a weak D assignment points to TRBD1 (5 bases agree). The DNA reads TGTGCCACCAGTGATCCCCGGACAAGTCACTATGGCTACACCTTC. Its protein product is CATSDPRTSHYGYTF.